The source of this T cell receptor beta chain is a study of OX40 agonist ivuxolimab in advanced cancers. Study at large: Patients were treated with ivuxolimab, an agonistic anti-OX40 (CD134) antibody.

The CDR3 totals 13 residues. Germline V gene lookup returns CDR1 SQVTM and CDR2 ANQGSEA. With 4 bases removed from V and 6 bases from J, the gap between germline ends came to 16 bases. Some clones are missing from TCRdb's copy, which holds only in-frame ones; the method was immunoSEQ multiplex PCR. The data hold tens of thousands of clones, with roughly 94% observed a single time. Sample: CD4+ or CD8+ T cells sorted from blood, taken in a trial of the OX40 agonist ivuxolimab. The chain is built from TRBV29-1 and TRBJ2-7; tentatively, D is TRBD1 (5 bases). The receptor's source is an adult with an advanced solid tumor such as melanoma, head and neck, liver or kidney cancer. In nucleotides, the CDR3 is TGCAGCGTTGGAAGAGACACAGGCGGCGAGCAGTACTTC. It translates to CSVGRDTGGEQYF.